Given below is one T cell receptor (beta chain) in context. The antigen remains undetermined. The data are from a study of beta chain features in type 1 diabetes. General study findings and limits: PCR, the amplification step, might favor shorter templates, equally in patients and controls. Cells with high TCR expression could be over-represented by cDNA sequencing. Among all four CD4+ subsets, Type 1 diabetes patients had TCRB CDR3s that were moderately but significantly shorter.

Expressed TCRB transcripts were sequenced after all isolated RNA was converted to cDNA. Naive, central memory and regulatory T cell samples averaged about 3.5 million reads. Data came from immunoSEQ multiplex PCR; TCRdb stores just in-frame clones and leaves some out. The data contain roughly 350,000 clones, 11% of them singletons. With 9 bases removed from V and 6 bases from J, the gap between germline ends came to 9 bases. Germline CDR1 is SGHAT and CDR2 is FQNNGV. This CDR3 spans 11 amino acids. Sequences were obtained from naive CD4+ T cells from blood. The receptor comes from a woman aged 30 to 39 in good health. The chain recombines TRBV11-2 with TRBJ2-1; TRBD1 might be the D (6 bases). Here the CDR3 reads CASTGSNEQFF. CDR3 DNA sequence: TGTGCCAGTACAGGGAGCAATGAGCAGTTCTTC.